One sample yielded the 21 T cell receptor beta chains listed below, sequenced in a study of cytomegalovirus exposure and HLA in healthy donors. PCR amplification relied on 60 Vbeta primers (plus 13 Jbeta primers). Sequencing used immunoSEQ multiplex PCR; TCRdb keeps in-frame clones, though not all of them. The table lists 180,000 or so clones, 80% to 90% of them singletons. The specimen sequenced was PBMCs. These receptors were obtained from a man aged 18 to 29 in good health and CMV-seropositive.

Only one count was recorded for this clone. The gene calls are TRBV7-8 and TRBJ1-6; D unresolved. This CDR3 contains 18 residues. Germline V gene lookup returns CDR1 SGHVS and CDR2 FQNEAQ. The V end was cut by 4 bases, the J end by 8 bases, with 24 bases between. CDR3 sequence: CASSSSSIDRGYDSPLHF. The CDR3, as DNA: TGTGCCAGCAGCTCGAGCAGCATTGACCGAGGGTATGATTCACCCCTCCACTTT. Drawing the rest from reference TRBV7-8 and TRBJ1-6, the complete variable domain is GAGVSQSPRYKVAKRGQDVALRCDPISGHVSLFWYQQALGQGPEFLTYFQNEAQLDKSGLPSDRFFAERPEGSVSTLKIQRTQQEDSAVYLCASSSSSIDRGYDSPLHFGNGTRLTVT.

This clone has only one observation. V gene TRBV27 combines with J gene TRBJ1-4; D is ambiguous. CDR3 length: 14 residues. Germline CDR1 and CDR2: MNHEY and SMNVEV (reference sequence). Trimming took off 7 bases at V and 0 bases at J, with 9 bases between the two ends. The DNA for the CDR3 is TGTGCCAGCATGAGGCAAGCAACTAATGAAAAACTGTTTTTT. Protein: CASMRQATNEKLFF. Using reference TRBV27 and TRBJ1-4 for the parts outside the CDR3, the full variable domain is EAQVTQNPRYLITVTGKKLTVTCSQNMNHEYMSWYRQDPGLGLRQIYYSMNVEVTDKGDVPEGYKVSRKEKRNFPLILESPSPNQTSLYFCASMRQATNEKLFFGSGTQLSVL.

The CDR3 spells CASSPVFATNEKLFF. The CDR3 DNA follows: TGTGCCAGCTCCCCCGTGTTCGCAACTAATGAAAAACTGTTTTTT. The rearrangement links TRBV18 to TRBJ1-4; D gene ambiguous. The V and J ends lost 6 bases and 0 bases respectively, with 11 bases between them. Germline V gives CDR1 KGHSH, CDR2 LQKENI. The CDR3 consists of 15 residues.

This clone was seen only once. The CDR3 region has the DNA TGTGCCAGCTCACTCGGACTAGCGGACTACGAGCAGTACTTC. This translates into CASSLGLADYEQYF. V usage is TRBV18 and J usage is TRBJ2-7; TRBD2 matches at 10 bases. The germline V gene has CDR1 KGHSH and CDR2 LQKENI. The CDR3 consists of 14 residues. V shed 4 bases and J 3 bases; nucleotides not matched to a gene: 3.

The chain combines TRBV18 with TRBJ2-7; no reliable D call. From germline, CDR1 is KGHSH and CDR2 LQKENI. Trimming took 6 bases from V and 3 from J, leaving 12 bases between them. CDR3 length equals 13 residues. This CDR3 is CASSPRLNYEQYF. The CDR3 DNA follows: TGTGCCAGCTCCCCGAGATTGAACTACGAGCAGTACTTC.

CDR3 sequence reads: CASSKKDRGYEQYF. The CDR3 coding sequence is TGTGCCAGCAGCAAAAAGGACAGGGGTTACGAGCAGTACTTC. The rearrangement uses TRBV21-1 and TRBJ2-7; the table gives TRBD1 as D, unverified against the DNA. TRBV21-1 is a recognized pseudogene. This CDR3 spans 14 amino acids.

The CDR3 DNA sequence: TGTGCCAGCAGGCCAGAGGCCAACTATGGCTACACCTTC. Its protein product is CASRPEANYGYTF. V usage is TRBV7-9 and J usage is TRBJ1-2; D remains unclear. CDR3 length: 13 amino acids. Germline V gene sequence: CDR1 SEHNR, CDR2 FQNEAQ (reference sequence). V lost 6 bases, J lost 2 bases, and 10 bases lay in between.

The chain links TRBV6-1 to TRBJ2-1; D remains ambiguous. V was cut by 4 bases and J by 4 bases, with 17 bases left in between. There are 16 residues in the CDR3. Germline V gene sequence: CDR1 MNHNS, CDR2 SASEGT. Written as DNA, the CDR3 is TGTGCCAGCAGTGGGGTCGGCCAGACGGAGTACAATGAGCAGTTCTTC. Translated: CASSGVGQTEYNEQFF.

V gene TRBV19 combines with J gene TRBJ2-3; D is perhaps TRBD1 (6 bases). This CDR3 has 15 amino acids. Germline values: CDR1 LNHDA, CDR2 SQIVND (reference sequence). Deletions cut 3 bases from V and 5 bases from J, with 15 bases between. The CDR3 spells CASSIRQVREDTQYF. CDR3 bases: TGTGCCAGTAGTATTCGACAGGTCCGAGAAGATACGCAGTATTTT.

Only a few counts were recorded for this clone. This chain connects TRBV6-6 to TRBJ1-2; 10 bases match TRBD1. The CDR3 runs 14 residues. CDR1 is MNHNY and CDR2 is SVGAGI in the germline V gene (reference sequence). The ends lost 6 bases at V and 1 base at J; junction bases unmatched: 2. The CDR3 protein is CASRRDRGNYGYTF. CDR3 nucleotide sequence: TGTGCCAGCAGGCGGGACAGGGGTAACTATGGCTACACCTTC.

The chain joins TRBV5-3 to TRBJ2-3; D is uncertain. TRBV5-3 is reported as an ORF; its role is uncertain. The CDR3 has 12 residues. Trimming removed 4 bases at V and 6 bases at J, with 9 bases between. The chain's CDR3 is CARSPLEDTQYF. The CDR3 nucleotides read TGTGCCAGAAGCCCATTGGAGGATACGCAGTATTTT.

The rearrangement uses TRBV10-1 and TRBJ2-2; TRBD1 is a possible D gene (5 bases). V lost 7 bases and J lost 6, with 6 bases in between. Germline CDR1 reads WNHNN; CDR2 reads SYGVQD (reference sequence). The CDR3 has 11 residues. The CDR3 region is CASKGSGELFF. CDR3 bases: TGCGCCAGCAAGGGGTCCGGGGAGCTGTTTTTT.

The gene calls are TRBV7-7 and TRBJ1-3; a possible D gene is TRBD1 (6 bases). From germline, CDR1 is SSHAT and CDR2 FNYEAQ (reference sequence). There are 15 residues in the CDR3. Trimming took off 5 bases at V and 0 bases at J, with 11 bases between the two ends. The CDR3 reads CASSGTYSSGNTIYF. CDR3 in DNA: TGTGCCAGCAGCGGGACATATAGCTCTGGAAACACCATATATTTT.

With regard to this clone: At one of its ends the junction is not consistent with the germline gene, which may arise from a read error. This chain uses TRBV9 with TRBJ2-7; 8 nucleotides agree with TRBD2. The CDR3 has 17 amino acids. In germline, CDR1 is SGDLS, CDR2 YYNGEE. CDR3: CASSRRGSGGPSHEQYF. The CDR3 region has the DNA TGTGCCAGCAGCCGCCGGGGAAGCGGGGGCCCCTCCCACGAGCAGTACTTC. Full variable domain (remainder filled in from reference TRBV9 and TRBJ2-7): DSGVTQTPKHLITATGQRVTLRCSPRSGDLSVYWYQQSLDQGLQFLIQYYNGEERAKGNILERFSAQQFPDLHSELNLSSLELGDSALYFCASSRRGSGGPSHEQYFGPGTRLTVT.

The gene calls are TRBV7-8 and TRBJ1-5; D is undetermined. This CDR3 spans 13 amino acids. V gave up 1 base and J gave up 9 bases, with 10 bases separating them. The germline V gene has CDR1 SGHVS and CDR2 FQNEAQ. DNA of the CDR3: TGTGCCAGCAGCTTAGGAAAGAGTGGGCCCCAGCATTTT. This translates into CASSLGKSGPQHF.

The V and J genes are TRBV6-1 and TRBJ1-1; 7 bases fit TRBD1. The CDR3 extends over 16 amino acids. Per germline, CDR1 MNHNS and CDR2 SASEGT. V was pared by 0 bases and J by 6 bases, with 10 bases of the junction left unmatched. The CDR3 sequence: CASSEAGGEWYAEAFF. CDR3 nucleotides: TGTGCCAGCAGTGAAGCAGGGGGCGAATGGTACGCTGAAGCTTTCTTT.

The V call is TRBV29-1, the J call TRBJ2-6, with unresolved D. The CDR3 length is 13 residues. CDR1 SQVTM and CDR2 ANQGSEA come from the germline V gene. The germline V and J ends were trimmed by 4 bases and 4 bases, with 8 bases remaining between them. The CDR3 sequence: CSVASRGANVLTF. The CDR3, as DNA: TGCAGCGTTGCATCCAGAGGGGCCAACGTCCTGACTTTC.

This clone was seen only once. This rearrangement joins TRBV6-5 to TRBJ1-1, with D maybe TRBD1 (5 bases). There are 14 residues in the CDR3. V was pared by 6 bases and J by 4 bases, with 15 bases between. Germline loops: CDR1 MNHEY, CDR2 SVGAGI. CDR3 DNA: TGTGCCAGCAGCAAACGGGGGGAGGGCACTGAAGCTTTCTTT. This encodes CASSKRGEGTEAFF.

This clone was seen only a few times. This chain links TRBV30 with TRBJ2-7; 9 bases agree with TRBD1. Germline CDR1 GTSNPN, CDR2 SVGIG (reference sequence). This CDR3 has 14 amino acids. The junction had 5 bases not matched to a gene; V was cut back by 2 bases and J by 3 bases. The CDR3 DNA reads as TGTGCCTGGAGTAGGGACAGGGTGGGCTACGAGCAGTACTTC. It yields the protein CAWSRDRVGYEQYF.

This sequence joins TRBV29-1 and TRBJ2-1; 12 bases line up with TRBD2. Germline V gene lookup returns CDR1 SQVTM and CDR2 ANQGSEA. V dropped 4 bases and J dropped 6; count of bases not matched to a gene: 4. CDR3 length: 14 residues. The CDR3 DNA follows: TGCAGCGTTGTACTAGCGGGGGGTCCCAATGAGCAGTTCTTC. This codes for CSVVLAGGPNEQFF.

V and J are TRBV5-4 and TRBJ2-6; 9 nucleotides line up with TRBD2. Germline V lookup: CDR1 SGHNT, CDR2 YYREEE (reference sequence). After removal of 1 base from V and 0 bases from J, the junction contained 5 bases not matched to a gene. The CDR3 contains 18 residues. CDR3 residues: CASSLMRGGHSGANVLTF. The CDR3 DNA reads as TGTGCCAGCAGCTTGATGCGGGGGGGACACTCTGGGGCCAACGTCCTGACTTTC.